Below, 28 T cell receptor beta chains from the same sample are listed, as sequenced in a study of neurological immune-mediated disorders. TCRdb fed the 5' RACE reads into MiXCR, producing one record per CDR3 protein. The sample lists fewer than 70,000 distinct CDR3 sequences, around 10% occurring once. Regarding time point: longitudinal time-point 2. Sample: PBMCs. These TCRs come from a man aged 30 to 39 in good health.

This clonotype was picked up many times. The V and J genes are TRBV4-2 and TRBJ2-1; 12 nucleotides line up with TRBD2. The CDR3 totals 16 residues. Germline V CDR1 and CDR2: LGHNA, YNFKEQ. Losses at the gene ends were 3 bases for V and 5 bases for J; bases not matched to a gene: 5. The CDR3 spells CASSHQGLAGDNEQFF. The DNA of the CDR3 is TGTGCCAGCAGCCACCAGGGACTAGCGGGTGACAATGAGCAGTTCTTC.

The rearrangement links TRBV7-9 to TRBJ2-7, with a tentative D call TRBD2 (5 bases). CDR3 length: 15 amino acids. V dropped 5 bases and J dropped 2 bases, with 16 bases sitting between them. Germline-derived CDR1 and CDR2 are SEHNR and FQNEAQ (reference sequence). The DNA of the CDR3 is TGTGCCAGCAGCCCGCGGGCCTGGGGTCCCTACGAGCAGTACTTC. Its translation is CASSPRAWGPYEQYF. Complete variable domain (other parts from reference TRBV7-9 and TRBJ2-7): DTGVSQNPRHKITKRGQNVTFRCDPISEHNRLYWYRQTLGQGPEFLTYFQNEAQLEKSRLLSDRFSAERPKGSFSTLEIQRTEQGDSAMYLCASSPRAWGPYEQYFGPGTRLTVT.

The chain employs TRBV29-1 and TRBJ1-1; D gene unclear. CDR1 is SQVTM, CDR2 ANQGSEA, per germline. Trimming shortened V by 0 bases and J by 4 bases, and 12 bases separated the two germline ends. The CDR3 loop spans 14 amino acids. CDR3 residues: CSVEDRRGSTEAFF. The CDR3 DNA reads TGCAGCGTTGAAGATAGGAGAGGGAGCACTGAAGCTTTCTTT.

The table lists this clonotype with many counts. The chain combines TRBV5-8 with TRBJ2-7, with a weak D call TRBD1 (5 bases). This CDR3 has 16 residues. V dropped 4 bases and J dropped 3 bases, with 20 bases sitting between them. The germline V gene encodes CDR1 SGHTS and CDR2 YDEGEE. CDR3 region: CASSQNTGGTFYEQYF. In DNA form, the CDR3 reads TGTGCCAGCAGCCAAAATACAGGTGGTACGTTCTACGAGCAGTACTTC.

This clonotype occurred many times. The chain links TRBV7-2 to TRBJ2-7; 8 bases are shared with TRBD2. CDR1 and CDR2 from the germline V gene are SGHTA and FQGNSA. V trimming: 2 bases; J trimming: 0 bases; junction bases outside the gene matches: 0. CDR3 length: 14 amino acids. CDR3 DNA sequence: TGTGCCAGCAGCTTACTAGCGGGCTCCTACGAGCAGTACTTC. Translation gives CASSLLAGSYEQYF.

This clonotype occurred many times. The chain uses TRBV7-9 and TRBJ1-3; D call uncertain. The CDR3 runs to 13 residues. Germline V CDR1 and CDR2: SEHNR, FQNEAQ (reference sequence). Trimming left V 5 bases short and J 2 bases short, with 7 bases between. The CDR3 region is CASSNSAGNTIYF. Here the CDR3 DNA reads TGTGCCAGCAGCAACTCGGCTGGAAACACCATATATTTT. Looking up the rest from reference TRBV7-9 and TRBJ1-3 gives the full variable domain: DTGVSQNPRHKITKRGQNVTFRCDPISEHNRLYWYRQTLGQGPEFLTYFQNEAQLEKSRLLSDRFSAERPKGSFSTLEIQRTEQGDSAMYLCASSNSAGNTIYFGEGSWLTVV.

This clonotype was recorded many times. The chain joins TRBV27 to TRBJ1-1, with D hard to call. The V gene's germline CDR1 is MNHEY and CDR2 SMNVEV (reference sequence). CDR3 length: 14 amino acids. Trimming removed 3 bases at V and 1 base at J, with 9 bases between. CDR3 sequence reads: CASSFIGGNTEAFF. The CDR3 DNA reads TGTGCCAGCAGTTTTATAGGTGGGAACACTGAAGCTTTCTTT.

This clonotype was seen ten or more times. The gene calls are TRBV7-8 and TRBJ1-2, with 8 positions matching TRBD1. The junction had 16 bases not matched to a gene; V was cut back by 5 bases and J by 2 bases. This CDR3 spans 18 amino acids. Per germline, CDR1 SGHVS and CDR2 FQNEAQ. CDR3 DNA: TGTGCCAGCAGCCCATTCAGGGGGCCGGCCAGCACCAACTATGGCTACACCTTC. Translated, it gives CASSPFRGPASTNYGYTF.

Ten or more counts support this clonotype. The rearrangement uses TRBV27 and TRBJ1-4; D is unclear. Germline values: CDR1 MNHEY, CDR2 SMNVEV (reference sequence). With 4 bases removed from V and 7 bases from J, the gap between germline ends came to 7 bases. The CDR3 runs to 12 residues. In DNA form, the CDR3 reads TGTGCCAGCAGTTCCCCAACTGAAAAACTGTTTTTT. Translation: CASSSPTEKLFF.

This clonotype was detected ten times or more. The chain carries TRBV5-1 and TRBJ1-3, with D possibly matching TRBD1 (6 bases). Trimming took 4 bases from V and 8 from J, leaving 13 bases between them. CDR1 is SGHRS and CDR2 is YFSETQ in the germline V gene. The CDR3 sequence is 13 residues long. CDR3 sequence: CASSLEQGYTIYF. CDR3 sequence (DNA): TGCGCCAGCAGCCTCGAACAGGGATACACCATATATTTT.

This clonotype appeared many times. V is TRBV27 and J is TRBJ2-7; D perhaps matches TRBD2 (5 bases). The V end was cut by 3 bases, the J end by 2 bases, with 11 bases between. This CDR3 has 14 amino acids. CDR1 and CDR2 (germline): MNHEY, SMNVEV (reference sequence). DNA of the CDR3: TGTGCCAGCAGTTTGATAGCGCGGCCCTACGAGCAGTACTTC. Amino acids: CASSLIARPYEQYF.

A remark on this clonotype: A read error may explain this, as a much larger clone is one base away. The rearrangement joins TRBV7-9 to TRBJ2-1, with D uncertain. The CDR3 length is 10 residues. Per germline, CDR1 SEHNR and CDR2 FQNEAQ (reference sequence). The CDR3 loop reads CASSWDEQLF. The CDR3 DNA follows: TGTGCCAGCTCCTGGGATGAGCAGTTATTC.

This clonotype was seen repeatedly, ten times or more. The V gene is TRBV20-1, the J gene TRBJ2-7; 7 bases fit TRBD2. This CDR3 has 13 amino acids. After removal of 3 bases from V and 6 bases from J, the junction contained 8 bases not matched to a gene. Germline CDR1 is DFQATT and CDR2 is SNEGSKA (reference sequence). The CDR3 region has the DNA TGCAGTGCTAGGGGGGGGAGAATCGGCGAGCAGTACTTC. As protein: CSARGGRIGEQYF.

This clonotype was recorded many times. The V call is TRBV5-1, the J call TRBJ1-1; 8 nucleotides line up with TRBD1. The germline gives CDR1 SGHRS, CDR2 YFSETQ. The CDR3 has 14 amino acids. J was trimmed by 2 bases and V by 4 bases; bases with no gene match: 4. The CDR3 nucleotides are TGCGCCAGCAGCCCAGGACAGGGTAACACTGAAGCTTTCTTT. Translation gives CASSPGQGNTEAFF. Based on the CDR3 plus reference TRBV5-1 and TRBJ1-1, the full variable domain is KAGVTQTPRYLIKTRGQQVTLSCSPISGHRSVSWYQQTPGQGLQFLFEYFSETQRNKGNFPGRFSGRQFSNSRSEMNVSTLELGDSALYLCASSPGQGNTEAFFGQGTRLTVV.

At least ten counts were recorded for this clonotype. This rearrangement joins TRBV20-1 to TRBJ2-1, with 8 nucleotides matching TRBD2. The V and J ends lost 3 bases and 6 bases, in that order; junction bases with no gene match: 4. In germline, CDR1 is DFQATT, CDR2 SNEGSKA (reference sequence). CDR3 size: 13 residues. For the CDR3, the DNA is TGCAGTGCTAGGCGGACTAGCTTCAATGAGCAGTTCTTC. This sequence encodes CSARRTSFNEQFF.

This clonotype was counted ten times or more. V usage is TRBV5-1 and J usage is TRBJ1-2; 8 bases match TRBD1. Trimming cost V 4 bases and J 7 bases; bases outside gene matches: 9. This CDR3 region has 14 residues. Germline CDR1 is SGHRS and CDR2 is YFSETQ. CDR3 residues: CASSPQTGVGGYTF. Written as DNA, the CDR3 is TGCGCCAGCAGCCCGCAGACAGGGGTGGGTGGCTACACCTTC.

This clonotype has ten or more counts. The gene calls are TRBV7-2 and TRBJ2-3; unclear D gene. Trimming took off 4 bases at V and 1 base at J, with 15 bases between the two ends. The germline CDR1 and CDR2 sequences are SGHTA and FQGNSA. This CDR3 spans 16 amino acids. CDR3 in amino acids: CASSSASFWGTDTQYF. CDR3 nucleotides: TGTGCCAGCAGCTCGGCTAGTTTTTGGGGCACAGATACGCAGTATTTT.

This clonotype was picked up many times. This chain links TRBV5-1 with TRBJ1-2; 10 bases line up with TRBD1. The length of the CDR3 is 14 residues. Germline CDR1 and CDR2: SGHRS and YFSETQ. V lost 4 bases and J lost 4; bases outside the gene matches: 4. The CDR3 coding sequence is TGCGCCAGCAGCCCGGGACAGGGGTCCTATGGCTACACCTTC. This gives the protein CASSPGQGSYGYTF.

This clonotype has at least ten counts. This rearrangement joins TRBV3-1 to TRBJ2-5; D remains unclear. The CDR3 has 15 residues. Germline loops: CDR1 LGHDT, CDR2 YNNKEL (reference sequence). Between the trimmed V and J ends, which lost 1 base and 2 bases, there was a span of 11 bases. CDR3 bases: TGTGCCAGCAGCCAAGGATGGGCAGGTCAAGAGACCCAGTACTTC. Protein sequence: CASSQGWAGQETQYF.

This clonotype has a count of ten or more. V and J are TRBV15 and TRBJ1-1, with a tentative D call TRBD1 (6 bases). V gave up 2 bases and J gave up 8 bases, with 18 bases separating them. The germline V gene has CDR1 LNHNV and CDR2 YYDKDF (reference sequence). CDR3 length equals 15 residues. CDR3 region: CATSRPGTPGGEAFF. The CDR3 nucleotides read TGTGCCACCAGCAGACCCGGGACTCCCGGGGGCGAAGCTTTCTTT.

In this sample, this clonotype turned up many times. The chain recombines TRBV28 with TRBJ1-1; possible D gene TRBD1, 5 bases. Trimming took off 5 bases at V and 0 bases at J, with 10 bases between the two ends. This CDR3 comprises 14 residues. Per the germline V gene, CDR1 is MDHEN and CDR2 is SYDVKM. CDR3 coding DNA: TGTGCCAGCAGTAGGTCAGGGATGAACACTGAAGCTTTCTTT. This encodes CASSRSGMNTEAFF.

This clonotype was recorded many times. The chain joins TRBV3-1 to TRBJ2-7; unclear D gene. The germline gives CDR1 LGHDT, CDR2 YNNKEL (reference sequence). Trimming stripped 3 bases from V and 3 bases from J, with 9 bases between. The CDR3 contains 13 residues. The CDR3, as DNA: TGTGCCAGCAGCCAGTTGGCCGACTACGAGCAGTACTTC. This sequence encodes CASSQLADYEQYF.

This clonotype was counted ten times or more. One junction end disagrees with the germline gene, perhaps due to a read error. In nucleotides, the CDR3 is TGCGCCAGCAGTCCATTTCGGGGCTCCCACAATGAGCAGTTCTTC. Translated: CASSPFRGSHNEQFF. The chain carries TRBV5-1 and TRBJ2-1; D could derive from TRBD1 or TRBD2 (5 bases each). The CDR3 sequence is 15 residues long. Per the germline V gene, CDR1 is SGHRS and CDR2 is YFSETQ.

There are many counts of this clonotype. The chain carries TRBV20-1 and TRBJ1-1, with 8 bases aligning to TRBD1. The ends lost 0 bases at V and 5 bases at J; junction bases unmatched: 5. Looked up from germline, CDR1 is DFQATT and CDR2 is SNEGSKA (reference sequence). The length of the CDR3 is 14 residues. The CDR3 reads CSARDGRGRTEAFF. CDR3 coding DNA: TGCAGTGCTAGAGATGGCAGGGGGCGGACTGAAGCTTTCTTT.

This clonotype was recorded many times. This chain uses TRBV12-3 or TRBV12-4 with TRBJ2-4, with D uncertain. There are 14 residues in the CDR3. V lost 3 bases and J 6 bases, leaving 12 bases between the germline ends. CDR3 sequence reads: CASSFQPPRNIQYF. CDR3 DNA: TGTGCCAGCAGTTTTCAGCCCCCCAGAAACATTCAGTACTTC.

This clonotype has ten or more counts. V usage is TRBV7-8 and J usage is TRBJ2-7; perhaps TRBD2 as D (5 bases). Trimming removed 4 bases from V and 7 bases from J, with 26 bases in between. The CDR3 is 17 amino acids. From germline, CDR1 is SGHVS and CDR2 FQNEAQ. In DNA form, the CDR3 reads TGTGCCAGCAGCTCAACCCCCTTAGGCGGGCGCGGCGGGGAGCAGTACTTC. Translating it yields CASSSTPLGGRGGEQYF.

A few counts support this clonotype. The chain couples TRBV7-2 to TRBJ2-3; 8 bases are shared with TRBD1. The CDR3 runs to 15 residues. Trimming cost V 5 bases and J 3 bases; bases outside gene matches: 7. Germline CDR1 and CDR2: SGHTA and FQGNSA. The DNA of the CDR3 is TGTGCCAGCAGCCCAGTCAGGGGGCTGACAGATACGCAGTATTTT. It yields the protein CASSPVRGLTDTQYF. The variable domain in full, completed from reference TRBV7-2 and TRBJ2-3, reads GAGVSQSPSNKVTEKGKDVELRCDPISGHTALYWYRQSLGQGLEFLIYFQGNSAPDKSGLPSDRFSAERTGGSVSTLTIQRTQQEDSAVYLCASSPVRGLTDTQYFGPGTRLTVL.

Ten or more counts support this clonotype. This rearrangement joins TRBV28 to TRBJ2-7; D remains unclear. Germline CDR1 is MDHEN and CDR2 is SYDVKM. Trimming cost V 7 bases and J 2 bases, with 12 bases left between them. The CDR3 is made up of 13 amino acids. CDR3 amino acids: CASTPGPAYEQYF. CDR3 DNA sequence: TGTGCCAGCACCCCCGGGCCTGCCTACGAGCAGTACTTC. The whole variable domain, remainder taken from reference TRBV28 and TRBJ2-7, is DVKVTQSSRYLVKRTGEKVFLECVQDMDHENMFWYRQDPGLGLRLIYFSYDVKMKEKGDIPEGYSVSREKKERFSLILESASTNQTSMYLCASTPGPAYEQYFGPGTRLTVT.